This T cell receptor beta chain was recovered during a study of control samples from healthy donors and cancer patients (dated by TCRdb to 2020 to 2021). Points on this clone: This receptor's antigen is unknown. The input lacks base qualities; no much larger clone sits a single base away.

The method was the immunoSEQ multiplex PCR assay. Not all clones reach the TCRdb copy of this immuneACCESS table, which keeps in-frame sequences only. Checked studies attribute under half of the gap to unresolved V genes and leave the rest unexplained. Within this sample are 100,000 or so clones, with 83% of them counted one time only. The ten largest clones represent roughly an eighth of the sample. Sequencing input: blood. The clonotype comes from a woman in her 50s in good health.

CDR3 region: CASSLAFRAQGLNQPQHF. Read as DNA, the sequence is TGTGCCAGCAGCTTAGCGTTCCGGGCCCAGGGCCTCAATCAGCCCCAGCATTTT. This sequence uses TRBV7-8 and TRBJ1-5; perhaps TRBD1 is the D gene, with 5 bases matching. Trimming costs V 0 bases and J 3 bases, and their ends lie 18 bases apart. The CDR3 measures 18 amino acids from cysteine to phenylalanine. Only CDR3 DNA remains: 54 bases, in frame from the first base. The germline V gene supplies CDR1 SGHVS and CDR2 FQNEAQ.